This record looks at one T cell receptor (beta chain) sequence and its context. Its antigen is unknown. It has no much larger one-base neighbor in the sample; base qualities were not kept. This entry is derived from a study of blood T cells in healthy people across ages (dated by TCRdb to between 2014 and 2016). A note on the overall study: In model experiments, template switching captured roughly one uniquely barcoded TCR beta cDNA molecule for every two T cells. Age-related changes in TCR beta repertoire diversity were measured in the study by deep sequencing normalized with unique cDNA molecular identifiers. The donors were divided into four age groups: young (average approximately 16 years), middle-aged (about 39), aged (approximately 59) and long-lived (about 84). To avoid experimental bias, donors of different ages were spread randomly across the sequencing lanes. The study analyzed two additional independent replicas of 1 million unique cDNA reads from the same blood draw for two donors, one aged 18 to 30 and one aged 80 or older.

Summary of the overall study and its limitations: Estimates of total diversity from one million sequenced T cells were regarded as lower bounds and underestimates. Observed TCR beta diversity per million T cells fell roughly linearly with age, and a significant reduction was already apparent by age approximately 40. Compared with the aged group, more naive CD4+ T cells, fewer expanded clones and increased TCR diversity were shown by the long-lived group, suggesting age selection. There was a strong correlation between observed TCR beta diversity and the percentage of naive T cells measured by flow cytometry. Donor CMV infection status was unknown, potentially confounding age-related changes in expanded clonotypes. Bulk unsorted PBMC profiling prevented conclusive comparison of naive and antigen-experienced compartments.

Library method: 5' RACE. For sequencing, an Illumina HiSeq 2500 was employed. A second about 7 to 12 cycle PCR used a sample-barcoded 5' primer and a J-beta primer mix. A template-switch 5' adaptor carrying 12 random nucleotides introduced a unique molecular identifier onto each TCR beta cDNA molecule. Each sample yielded at least 2.5 million CDR3-containing paired-end reads. The Mint cDNA synthesis kit, primed by a TRBC-specific oligonucleotide, was used to synthesize first-strand cDNA from all RNA. Following uracil-DNA glycosylase treatment, a first 18-cycle PCR with universal primers M1SS and BC2_uni_R was performed on all cDNA. The authors' pipeline ran thus. Each sample was normalized by randomly selecting 1 million high-quality reads, each carrying a distinct molecular identifier. Instead of being binned into consensus sequences, reads that shared molecular identifiers were thrown out. CDR3 identification, clonotype clustering and error correction used MiTCR with a Q25 quality threshold and the strictest error-elimination algorithm. A nonparametric unseen species model using Euler transformation provided a lower-bound estimate of total TCR beta diversity. TCRdb reanalyzed the raw reads on its own, using fastp at Q25 for trimming and MiXCR for clone calling, and kept in-frame beta chains. Rows merge per CDR3 protein into single entries with the most common DNA and genes. Clone size and V and J calls follow TCRdb, not the original study. The sample yields 600,000 to 650,000 distinct CDR3 sequences; 58% were counted once. Approximately 40% of the sample lies in the top ten.

V is cut by 2 bases and J by 0 bases, and the space between the germline ends is 7 bases. As encoded in the germline V gene (reference sequence), CDR1 is DFQATT while CDR2 is SNEGSKA. Including the terminal cysteine and phenylalanine, the CDR3 comprises 13 residues. The only DNA kept is the CDR3, 39 bases in frame from the first base. Donors were approximately 42 systemically healthy Caucasian individuals from Russia aged roughly 6 to 100 years. Each donor gave ten milliliters of peripheral blood, drawn into EDTA-treated Vacutainer tubes. Ficoll-Paque density-gradient centrifugation was used to isolate PBMCs, with at least 6.5 million per sample. Total RNA, at least 5 micrograms per sample, was extracted from PBMCs with Trizol reagent. The percentages of naive CD45RAhigh/CD27high T cells were determined by flow cytometry on a PBMC aliquot from every donor.

This chain joins TRBV20-1 to TRBJ1-1; the D gene identity is not certain. Input material: blood. The sequence came from a man in his 60s in good health. This receptor has the CDR3 CSARWHLNTEAFF. The DNA reads TGCAGTGCTAGATGGCACTTGAACACTGAAGCTTTCTTT.